The entry below describes one TCR beta chain. The antigen is not known. V was pared by 0 bases and J by 4 bases, with 13 bases between. CDR1 is SGHRS, CDR2 YFSETQ, per germline. The CDR3 is 16 amino acids. Among participants with HIV, every one received treatment in the United States. Survey-level immunoSEQ v3.0 assays were run. Sequencing aimed to cover about 40,000-55,000 T-cell genomes per sample. The table came from immunoSEQ multiplex PCR; TCRdb's copy has only in-frame clones and leaves some out. Among 16,000 or so clones listed, over 75% were seen once. The data were obtained in a study of long-term antiretroviral therapy in people with HIV. General study results and limits: Upon ART, diversity increased but remained lower than transplant donor controls.

Sequenced here: unsorted PBMCs, sampled 0.1 years before starting antiretroviral therapy. The TCR originated in a man aged 18 to 35 with HIV. The rearrangement uses TRBV5-1 and TRBJ2-2; D is possibly TRBD1 (5 bases). The CDR3 loop reads CASSLEGRVGTGELFF. In DNA form, the CDR3 reads TGCGCCAGCAGCTTGGAGGGCAGGGTAGGCACCGGGGAGCTGTTTTTT. The full variable domain, in which reference TRBV5-1 and TRBJ2-2 provide the parts outside the CDR3, is KAGVTQTPRYLIKTRGQQVTLSCSPISGHRSVSWYQQTPGQGLQFLFEYFSETQRNKGNFPGRFSGRQFSNSRSEMNVSTLELGDSALYLCASSLEGRVGTGELFFGEGSRLTVL.